This T cell receptor (beta chain) was sequenced during a study of CD8 T cells in Susac syndrome. About the study: When blood was drawn, the patients with Susac syndrome were therapy-naive, on corticosteroids, or on intravenous immunoglobulin alone.

Negative magnetic isolation gave CD8+ and CD4+ cells; FACS enriched CD8+ TEMRA. A quantity of about 0.5 to 1 ug RNA underwent reverse transcription using random hexamers. The TCR beta CDR3 was amplified by immunoSEQ multiplex PCR across 54 Vbeta, 13 Jbeta. TCRdb used MiXCR to reprocess the immunoSEQ multiplex PCR reads, holding one entry per CDR3 protein. The table records hundreds of thousands of distinct CDR3 sequences, around 93% of them present only once. This CDR3 spans 13 amino acids. Trimming took 3 bases from V and 1 from J, leaving 4 bases between them. The germline V gene encodes CDR1 ENHRY and CDR2 SYGVKD.

Sequencing input: CD4+ T cells from PBMCs. The TCR originated in a human donor with Susac syndrome. J is TRBJ1-3 and V is TRBV10-3; D is undetermined. This CDR3 is CAISEQSGNTIYF. In DNA form, the CDR3 reads TGTGCCATCAGTGAACAGTCTGGAAACACCATATATTTT.